These 18 T cell receptor beta chains share one sample of origin, sequenced in a study of T cell repertoires in cytomegalovirus infection. These receptors' targets are unknown. MiXCR was run by TCRdb on the reads, yielding one entry per CDR3 protein. Among around 100,000 distinct CDR3 sequences listed, 10% were seen once. The sample taken for sequencing was PBMCs, sequenced either directly or after in vitro stimulation (not recorded which). These receptors were obtained from a human donor in good health (CMV status not recorded). Some clones in this sample may be carry-over from other donors' samples.

Remarks on this clonotype: Just one base apart from a much larger clone, this may be a read error. The chain recombines TRBV24-1 with TRBJ2-1; the D is unclear. This CDR3 comprises 14 residues. Trimming pared 9 bases from V and 5 bases from J, leaving 16 bases between. The V gene's germline CDR1 is KGHDR and CDR2 SFDVKD. The CDR3 spells CATGEGYGHNEQFF. As DNA, the CDR3 is TGTGCCACCGGAGAAGGCTATGGGCACAATGAGCAGTTCTTC.

This clonotype occurred a few times. V and J are TRBV2 and TRBJ2-5; 7 bases are shared with TRBD2. Looked up from germline, CDR1 is SNHLY and CDR2 is FYNNEI. This CDR3 region has 16 residues. Trimming removed 2 bases from V and 5 bases from J; junction bases left unmatched: 11. The CDR3 protein is CASSENPAGLVETQYF. The DNA of the CDR3 is TGTGCCAGCAGTGAAAATCCAGCGGGGTTAGTGGAGACCCAGTACTTC.

This clonotype was observed a handful of times. The V gene is TRBV20-1, the J gene TRBJ1-2; 7 bases fit TRBD1. CDR1 and CDR2 (germline): DFQATT, SNEGSKA (reference sequence). The CDR3 contains 11 residues. The junction had 3 bases not matched to a gene; V was cut back by 6 bases and J by 5 bases. The CDR3 reads CSAWTGYGYTF. The CDR3 bases are TGCAGTGCGTGGACAGGATATGGCTACACCTTC.

The sample holds many counts of this clonotype. The rearrangement links TRBV7-9 to TRBJ1-1; the D is unclear. Trimming removed 1 base at V and 1 base at J, with 7 bases between. Germline CDR1 and CDR2: SEHNR and FQNEAQ (reference sequence). This CDR3 is 14 amino acids long. The CDR3 bases are TGTGCCAGCAGCTTAGGACAAGCGAACACTGAAGCTTTCTTT. Its protein product is CASSLGQANTEAFF.

This clonotype was picked up many times. The chain couples TRBV6-1 to TRBJ2-1; TRBD2 is a possible D gene (6 bases). The CDR3 consists of 15 residues. V lost 6 bases to trimming and J lost 0 bases, with 12 bases between them. In germline, CDR1 is MNHNS, CDR2 SASEGT. CDR3 nucleotides: TGTGCCAGCAGGGAGAGGAGGGGCTCCTACAATGAGCAGTTCTTC. It specifies CASRERRGSYNEQFF.

In this sample, this clonotype turned up many times. V and J are TRBV6-6 and TRBJ2-5; D is uncertain. The germline V and J ends were trimmed by 5 bases and 1 base, with 11 bases remaining between them. The CDR3 has 14 amino acids. Germline CDR1 reads MNHNY; CDR2 reads SVGAGI (reference sequence). As DNA, the CDR3 is TGTGCCAGCAGTGTTGACTTTTTCCAAGAGACCCAGTACTTC. Its protein product is CASSVDFFQETQYF.

CDR3 residues: CASSPDRGHPQHF. Written as DNA, the CDR3 is TGTGCCAGCTCACCGGACAGGGGCCACCCCCAGCATTTT. This chain links TRBV18 with TRBJ1-5; 9 positions match TRBD1. The germline CDR1 and CDR2 sequences are KGHSH and LQKENI. With 3 bases clipped from V and 10 bases from J, the junction kept 4 bases outside the gene matches. The CDR3 spans 13 residues.

The V and J genes are TRBV5-4 and TRBJ2-7; 12 positions match TRBD2. This CDR3 has 12 residues. CDR1 and CDR2 (germline): SGHNT, YYREEE (reference sequence). Trimming removed 4 bases from V and 7 bases from J; junction bases left unmatched: 0. CDR3 sequence: CASSGLAGEQYF. The CDR3 DNA is TGTGCCAGCAGCGGACTAGCGGGAGAGCAGTACTTC.

The chain uses TRBV28 and TRBJ2-4, with 7 bases that match TRBD1. Trimming cost V 5 bases and J 4 bases; bases outside gene matches: 2. Germline loops: CDR1 MDHEN, CDR2 SYDVKM. The CDR3 has 13 residues. The CDR3 reads CASSGDSKNIQYF. In nucleotides, the CDR3 is TGTGCCAGCAGTGGGGACAGTAAAAACATTCAGTACTTC.

This clonotype has more than one count but fewer than ten. V usage is TRBV7-2 and J usage is TRBJ2-3, with 8 positions matching TRBD2. J was trimmed by 0 bases and V by 10 bases; bases with no gene match: 6. Germline values: CDR1 SGHTA, CDR2 FQGNSA. The CDR3 consists of 14 residues. CDR3 DNA: TGTGCCACAGCCACTAGCGGTAGCACAGATACGCAGTATTTT. This gives the protein CATATSGSTDTQYF.

The chain combines TRBV7-2 with TRBJ2-5; TRBD2 aligns across 8 bases. The germline V gene encodes CDR1 SGHTA and CDR2 FQGNSA. The V segment lost 8 bases and the J segment 0 bases; nucleotides outside the gene matches: 2. The CDR3 runs to 13 residues. This chain's CDR3 is CASRSGNQETQYF. The CDR3 bases are TGTGCCAGCCGTAGCGGGAACCAAGAGACCCAGTACTTC.

The chain carries TRBV30 and TRBJ1-1; 9 bases are a match to TRBD1. This CDR3 contains 13 residues. Trimming removed 5 bases from V and 4 bases from J; junction bases left unmatched: 5. Germline V CDR1 and CDR2: GTSNPN, SVGIG (reference sequence). This CDR3 reads CAWGGTGITEAFF. CDR3 nucleotide sequence: TGTGCCTGGGGAGGGACAGGGATCACTGAAGCTTTCTTT.

In its sample, this clonotype was seen many times. The rearrangement joins TRBV5-4 to TRBJ2-1, with 10 bases lining up with TRBD2. Germline trimming cut 4 bases from V and 8 bases from J; bases unmatched to any gene: 18. CDR3 size: 18 residues. The germline gives CDR1 SGHNT, CDR2 YYREEE (reference sequence). CDR3 sequence reads: CASSPTGGTSVSGYEQFF. CDR3 in DNA: TGTGCCAGCAGCCCCACGGGCGGGACTAGCGTGTCAGGCTATGAGCAGTTCTTC.

The chain is built from TRBV28 and TRBJ2-7, with 9 bases matching TRBD1. The CDR3 is made up of 16 amino acids. J gave up 0 bases and V 4 bases, and 7 bases lay outside the gene matches. In germline, CDR1 is MDHEN, CDR2 SYDVKM. CDR3 nucleotides: TGTGCCAGCAGTTCGTCGACAGGGGGAAGCTCCTACGAGCAGTACTTC. The encoded protein is CASSSSTGGSSYEQYF.

This clonotype was detected only a few times. The chain is built from TRBV7-9 and TRBJ2-3; D uncertain. Looked up from germline, CDR1 is SEHNR and CDR2 is FQNEAQ (reference sequence). The ends were cut back, 1 base at V and 4 bases at J, with 9 bases in the middle. The CDR3 is 14 residues long. DNA of the CDR3: TGTGCCAGCAGCTTAGTAGGAAGCGCAGATACGCAGTATTTT. Its translation: CASSLVGSADTQYF. Full variable domain (rest looked up from reference TRBV7-9 and TRBJ2-3): DTGVSQNPRHKITKRGQNVTFRCDPISEHNRLYWYRQTLGQGPEFLTYFQNEAQLEKSRLLSDRFSAERPKGSFSTLEIQRTEQGDSAMYLCASSLVGSADTQYFGPGTRLTVL.

This clonotype was counted many times. The chain joins TRBV12-3 or TRBV12-4 to TRBJ2-5, with TRBD2 matching over 9 bases. Germline trimming cut 6 bases from V and 5 bases from J; bases unmatched to any gene: 10. The CDR3 has 15 amino acids. The CDR3 spells CASSGPGLAFETQYF. CDR3 DNA: TGTGCCAGCAGCGGACCGGGACTAGCATTTGAGACCCAGTACTTC.

This clonotype was observed many times. The rearrangement joins TRBV6-2 or TRBV6-3 to TRBJ2-7; 8 positions match TRBD1. Germline-derived CDR1 and CDR2 are MNHEY and SVGEGT. CDR3 length: 14 amino acids. The trim removed 4 bases at V and 4 bases at J, leaving 6 bases unmatched. The CDR3 region has the DNA TGTGCCAGCAGTTCAAGCCGGGACAGGTACGAGCAGTACTTC. Its translation is CASSSSRDRYEQYF.

In its sample, this clonotype was seen a few times. This chain joins TRBV11-3 and TRBJ2-1; 10 nucleotides line up with TRBD2. Germline-derived CDR1 and CDR2 are SGHNT and YENEEA. The CDR3 is made up of 17 amino acids. V lost 4 bases to trimming and J lost 3 bases; unmatched junction nucleotides: 9. The CDR3 reads CASSSIAGGVVYNEQFF. The CDR3 nucleotides are TGTGCCAGCAGCTCCATAGCGGGAGGCGTCGTCTACAATGAGCAGTTCTTC.